This T cell receptor beta chain was profiled in a study of blood T cells in healthy people across ages. The authors ran a second PCR of about 7 to 11 cycles using a sample-barcoded 5' primer and a J-beta primer mix. Each CDR3 protein gets one entry after TCRdb re-called the 5' RACE reads with MiXCR. The profile shows around 650,000 distinct CDR3 sequences, about 32% of them singletons. Ten or more counts support this clonotype. V was shortened by 7 bases and J by 3 bases, with 10 bases between the two germline ends. Per the germline V gene, CDR1 is SQVTM and CDR2 is ANQGSEA. This CDR3 is 11 amino acids long.

The chain joins TRBV29-1 to TRBJ2-7; no definite D call. This clonotype originated in a woman aged 80 or over in good health. The sample taken for sequencing was blood. CDR3 sequence (DNA): TGCAGCGCCCGTCGCGACTACGAGCAGTACTTC. Translation gives CSARRDYEQYF.